This T cell receptor (beta chain) was obtained from a study of cytomegalovirus exposure and HLA in healthy donors. Study-wide points: Some V segments, including TRBV6-2 and TRBV6-3, were excluded as indistinguishable. The authors later found most CMV-associated TCR beta chains appeared HLA-restricted.

Points on this clone: Its target is unknown.

Each donor's status was that of a healthy bone marrow donor. The CDR3 has 15 residues. The V gene lost 0 bases and the J gene lost 4 bases, with 10 bases spanning the gap. Germline CDR1 reads SGDLS; CDR2 reads YYNGEE. Amplification used 60 Vbeta primers and 13 Jbeta primers. Original analysis: An analysis that came later counted roughly 80 million unique TCR beta chains, some 11 million shared. Using immunoSEQ multiplex PCR, the repertoire was profiled, and TCRdb retains in-frame clones only, with some absent. The DNA gave D and trimming, while V, J and clone size come from that table. Of 200,000 or so clones listed, roughly 87% are singletons.

V usage is TRBV9 and J usage is TRBJ2-2, with TRBD2 as a possible D gene (6 bases). The TCR comes from a girl younger than two in good health and CMV-seronegative. Sequencing used PBMCs. CDR3 coding DNA: TGTGCCAGCAGCGTAGTGGACTACGCCACCGGGGAGCTGTTTTTT. Protein: CASSVVDYATGELFF.